Listed below are T cell receptor beta chains from one sample, sequenced in a study of blood T cell repertoires in COVID-19. TCRdb's table, derived via immunoSEQ multiplex PCR, lists solely in-frame clones and lacks some. Among about 170,000 clones listed, about four fifths were seen once. Sequenced material: peripheral blood. The receptors originated from a woman of 80 years or more with acute or convalescent COVID-19. The CDR3 runs from the conserved cysteine through the conserved F or W. The D gene is left open where the match is weak. Clone size appears in some rows only: once, few, many, or a class for an expanded clone.

TRBJ2-3 NA TRBV6-1 NA CASSEEGELGTQYF TGTGCCAGCAGTGAAGAGGGGGAACTCGGTACGCAGTATTTT
TRBJ2-1 once TRBV2 NA CASTVASEQFF TGTGCCAGCACTGTAGCGAGTGAGCAGTTCTTC
TRBJ1-1 NA TRBV18 NA CASSPSGQGPPEAFF TGTGCCAGCTCACCCTCCGGCCAGGGGCCCCCTGAAGCTTTCTTT
TRBJ1-5 NA TRBV6-1 NA CASSEVWGSNQPQHF TGTGCCAGCAGTGAAGTCTGGGGCAGCAATCAGCCCCAGCATTTT
TRBJ1-2 NA TRBV9 NA CASSVRGAWDGYTF TGTGCCAGCAGCGTCCGGGGGGCTTGGGATGGCTACACCTTC
TRBJ2-6 NA TRBV9 NA CASSSSGANVLTF TGTGCCAGCTCTAGCTCTGGGGCCAACGTCCTGACTTTC
TRBJ2-1 NA TRBV12-3/TRBV12-4 TRBD1 CASSLGQHGEQFF TGTGCCAGCAGTCTGGGACAGCACGGTGAGCAGTTCTTC
TRBJ2-3 NA TRBV7-9 TRBD2 CASSGTSGSTDTQYF TGTGCCAGCAGCGGCACTAGCGGGAGCACAGATACGCAGTATTTT
TRBJ2-2 NA TRBV27 TRBD1 CASKRDRGLLAGELFF TGTGCCAGCAAGAGGGACAGGGGGCTTTTGGCCGGGGAGCTGTTTTTT
TRBJ1-1 few TRBV28 NA CASRPPGVMNTEAFF TGTGCCAGCAGGCCGCCCGGGGTCATGAACACTGAAGCTTTCTTT
TRBJ2-5 NA TRBV29-1 NA CSVDVGHETQYF TGCAGCGTTGACGTGGGGCATGAGACCCAGTACTTC
TRBJ2-1 NA TRBV5-1 TRBD2 CASSLVASGRGYNEQFF TGCGCCAGCAGCTTGGTTGCTAGCGGGAGGGGTTACAATGAGCAGTTCTTC
TRBJ1-5 few TRBV19 NA CASITQGTNQPQHF TGTGCCAGTATAACCCAGGGCACCAATCAGCCCCAGCATTTT
TRBJ1-5 NA TRBV6-2/TRBV6-3 NA CASSPPGGSNQPQHF TGTGCCAGCAGTCCCCCGGGAGGAAGCAATCAGCCCCAGCATTTT
TRBJ2-1 NA TRBV18 TRBD1 CASSPGQGVHEQFF TGTGCCAGCTCACCGGGACAGGGTGTTCATGAGCAGTTCTTC
TRBJ1-5 NA TRBV28 NA CANSRGGGNQPQHF TGTGCCAACTCGAGGGGGGGAGGCAATCAGCCCCAGCATTTT
TRBJ2-5 NA TRBV15 TRBD2 CATSSYETSGQETQYF TGTGCCACCAGCAGTTACGAGACTAGCGGTCAAGAGACCCAGTACTTC
TRBJ1-5 NA TRBV6-2/TRBV6-3 NA CASSLLLGAPQPQHF TGTGCCAGCAGTCTACTCTTAGGGGCTCCGCAGCCCCAGCATTTT
TRBJ2-1 NA TRBV29-1 TRBD1 CSTTGQGHNEQFF TGCAGCACTACGGGACAGGGACACAATGAGCAGTTCTTC
TRBJ2-7 once TRBV5-5 TRBD1 CASSLRTGSSGEQYF TGTGCCAGCAGCCTGCGGACAGGGAGCAGCGGCGAGCAGTACTTC
TRBJ2-2 NA TRBV19 NA CASSPGFTGELFF TGTGCCAGTAGTCCCGGGTTTACCGGGGAGCTGTTTTTT
TRBJ2-5 NA TRBV11-2 TRBD2 CASSSGLAGETQYF TGTGCCAGCAGCTCAGGACTAGCGGGAGAAACCCAGTACTTC
TRBJ1-4 NA TRBV9 NA CASSRGGAGTNEKLFF TGTGCCAGCAGCAGAGGGGGGGCAGGCACTAATGAAAAACTGTTTTTT
TRBJ2-3 NA TRBV7-9 TRBD2 CASSPGTSGGQGTDTQYF TGTGCCAGCAGTCCCGGGACTAGCGGGGGCCAGGGCACAGATACGCAGTATTTT
TRBJ1-4 NA TRBV3-1/TRBV3-2 NA CASSQAGDGEKLFF TGTGCCAGCAGCCAAGCGGGGGATGGGGAAAAACTGTTTTTT
TRBJ2-2 NA TRBV5-6 TRBD2 CASSPGLAGGNTGELFF TGTGCCAGCAGTCCGGGACTAGCGGGAGGGAACACCGGGGAGCTGTTTTTT
TRBJ2-5 NA TRBV9 NA CASSVTGETQYF TGTGCCAGCAGCGTAACGGGAGAGACCCAGTACTTC
TRBJ1-2 NA TRBV20-1 NA CSASGGYGYTF TGCAGTGCCTCCGGAGGATATGGCTACACCTTC
TRBJ2-1 NA TRBV11-2 TRBD1 CASTHRQGINEQFF TGTGCCAGCACACATAGACAGGGGATCAATGAGCAGTTCTTC
TRBJ2-1 NA TRBV5-1 TRBD1 CASSKGQGYYNEQFF TGCGCCAGCAGCAAAGGACAGGGATACTACAATGAGCAGTTCTTC
TRBJ1-5 NA TRBV24-1 TRBD1 CATSDPGTGDRTQHF TGTGCCACCAGTGACCCCGGGACAGGAGATAGGACCCAGCATTTT
TRBJ2-3 NA TRBV11-2 NA CASSLAGPDTQYF TGTGCCAGCAGCTTAGCAGGCCCAGATACGCAGTATTTT
TRBJ1-6 NA TRBV7-9 TRBD1 CASRFTQGGSLNSPLHF TGTGCCAGCAGGTTCACTCAGGGGGGCAGCCTTAATTCACCCCTCCACTTT
TRBJ2-7 few TRBV7-3 TRBD1 CASSATGDEQYF TGTGCCAGCAGCGCGACAGGGGACGAGCAGTACTTC
TRBJ2-1 once TRBV27 TRBD2 CASSLFGTSGRVGYNEQFF TGTGCCAGCAGTTTATTTGGGACTAGCGGGAGGGTGGGGTACAATGAGCAGTTCTTC